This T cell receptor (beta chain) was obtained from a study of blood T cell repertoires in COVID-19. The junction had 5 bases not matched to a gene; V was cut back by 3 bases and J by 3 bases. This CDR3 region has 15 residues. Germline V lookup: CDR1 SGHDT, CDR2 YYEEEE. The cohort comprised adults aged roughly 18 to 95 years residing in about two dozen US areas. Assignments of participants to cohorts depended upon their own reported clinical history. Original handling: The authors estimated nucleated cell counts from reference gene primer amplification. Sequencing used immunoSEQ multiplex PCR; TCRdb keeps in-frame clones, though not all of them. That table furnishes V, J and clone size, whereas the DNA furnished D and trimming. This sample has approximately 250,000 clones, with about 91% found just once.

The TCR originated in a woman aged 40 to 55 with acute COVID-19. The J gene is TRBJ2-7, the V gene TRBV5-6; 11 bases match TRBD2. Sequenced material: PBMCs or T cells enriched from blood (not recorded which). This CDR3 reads CASSSWTSGFYEQYV. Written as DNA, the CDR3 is TGTGCCAGCAGCTCCTGGACTAGCGGGTTCTACGAGCAGTACGTC.